Listed below are T cell receptor beta chains from one sample, sequenced in a study of blood T cells in healthy people across ages. TCRdb re-called the 5' RACE reads with MiXCR, one entry per CDR3 protein. Among about 800,000 distinct CDR3 sequences, 20% to 25% were seen once, and the ten largest hold under 4.5%. These same records also appear under a second study, on T cells of mothers and their children.

The sequenced material came from blood. These receptors originate from a boy younger than 18 in good health. The conserved cysteine and the conserved F or W are not part of the CDR3 here. Each record gives: CDR3 protein, CDR3 length, V gene.

CDR3 protein: ASSRIVNTEAF
CDR3 length: 11
V gene: TRBV5-1

CDR3 protein: ASSFSRPTGELF
CDR3 length: 12
V gene: TRBV28

CDR3 protein: ASSLAFQGAGANVLT
CDR3 length: 15
V gene: TRBV7-2

CDR3 protein: ASSEGGTSRYEQY
CDR3 length: 13
V gene: TRBV28

CDR3 protein: ASSFGAGLITSAF
CDR3 length: 13
V gene: TRBV27

CDR3 protein: ASSFRASYEQY
CDR3 length: 11
V gene: TRBV28

CDR3 protein: ASSEGLRRFTGELF
CDR3 length: 14
V gene: TRBV6-2/TRBV6-3

CDR3 protein: ASSQEGGLREQY
CDR3 length: 12
V gene: TRBV4-1

CDR3 protein: SARQGAGNTIY
CDR3 length: 11
V gene: TRBV20-1

CDR3 protein: ASSLGQGRF
CDR3 length: 9
V gene: TRBV12-3/TRBV12-4

CDR3 protein: ASSLESAGLNYGYT
CDR3 length: 14
V gene: TRBV13

CDR3 protein: ASSQMGGTEAF
CDR3 length: 11
V gene: TRBV4-1

CDR3 protein: ASTRRPGANVLT
CDR3 length: 12
V gene: TRBV2

CDR3 protein: ASSYGQGSDEQF
CDR3 length: 12
V gene: TRBV6-2/TRBV6-3

CDR3 protein: ASSLLFNTGELF
CDR3 length: 12
V gene: TRBV7-2

CDR3 protein: ASRGLIQGAQGNEQF
CDR3 length: 15
V gene: TRBV6-2/TRBV6-3

CDR3 protein: ASSFLAGGRYNEQF
CDR3 length: 14
V gene: TRBV7-9

CDR3 protein: ASSFWGGGQETQY
CDR3 length: 13
V gene: TRBV7-2

CDR3 protein: SANAGNTIY
CDR3 length: 9
V gene: TRBV20-1

CDR3 protein: ASRARTGGAKEQY
CDR3 length: 13
V gene: TRBV28

CDR3 protein: ASSYSGGGPGELF
CDR3 length: 13
V gene: TRBV6-5

CDR3 protein: ASSYSQNTDTQY
CDR3 length: 12
V gene: TRBV6-5

CDR3 protein: ASTQKGFRNTEAF
CDR3 length: 13
V gene: TRBV6-2/TRBV6-3

CDR3 protein: ASSGRTGVLIGSYEQY
CDR3 length: 16
V gene: TRBV25-1

CDR3 protein: ASSIQGKDTEAF
CDR3 length: 12
V gene: TRBV2

CDR3 protein: ASSLESTETTDTQY
CDR3 length: 14
V gene: TRBV5-1

CDR3 protein: ASIFGERQF
CDR3 length: 9
V gene: TRBV19